This T cell receptor beta chain appears in the sequencing data of a study of T cells in Graves' hyperthyroidism and ophthalmopathy. The source material, RNA transcripts, was used to amplify TCR beta CDR3 regions. The HTBI primer set drove a first-round RT-PCR of the TCR CDR3. TCRdb recomputed calls from the multiplex PCR reads with MiXCR, one row per CDR3 protein. The sample has 400,000 to 550,000 distinct CDR3 sequences; 14% are singletons. This CDR3 comprises 15 residues. Trimming removed 0 bases from V and 4 bases from J, with 13 bases in between. Germline CDR1 is SGHRS and CDR2 is YFSETQ. This receptor was obtained from a woman aged 18-29 years with Graves' hyperthyroidism. The chain employs TRBV5-1 and TRBJ2-5; D gene ambiguous. Source material: blood. This CDR3 reads CASSLVAHKGETQYF. The CDR3, as DNA: TGCGCCAGCAGCTTGGTGGCTCATAAGGGAGAGACCCAGTACTTC. The whole variable domain, remainder taken from reference TRBV5-1 and TRBJ2-5, is KAGVTQTPRYLIKTRGQQVTLSCSPISGHRSVSWYQQTPGQGLQFLFEYFSETQRNKGNFPGRFSGRQFSNSRSEMNVSTLELGDSALYLCASSLVAHKGETQYFGPGTRLLVL.